This T cell receptor beta chain was identified during a study of CD8 T cells in Susac syndrome. This CDR3 comprises 13 residues. V was shortened by 4 bases and J by 5 bases, with 11 bases between the two germline ends. The T cells that were sequenced for TCR beta were CD8+ and CD4+ cells from blood. The patients serving as multiple sclerosis controls were treatment-naive. They had stable or active relapsing-remitting disease and fulfilled revised McDonald criteria. Negative isolation was applied to CD8+ and CD4+ T cells, and FACS enrichment was applied to TEMRA cells. Reverse transcription used roughly 0.5 to 1 ug RNA and random hexamers. MiXCR, applied by TCRdb to the immunoSEQ multiplex PCR reads, yields one record per CDR3 protein. Of 130,000 or so distinct CDR3 sequences in the sample, 85% to 95% were seen once.

This receptor was taken from a human donor with multiple sclerosis. The sequenced sample was CD4+ T cells from PBMCs. The chain joins TRBV12-3 or TRBV12-4 to TRBJ2-5; no firm D call. The CDR3 sequence is CASSSAAAETQYF. CDR3 in DNA: TGTGCCAGCAGTTCGGCGGCCGCGGAGACCCAGTACTTC.